This passage covers 11 T cell receptor beta chains from one sample sequenced in a study of OX40 agonist ivuxolimab in advanced cancers. Profiling relied on immunoSEQ multiplex PCR, and the TCRdb table lists in-frame clones only, not all of them. Among roughly 71,000 clones, roughly nine tenths were seen once, and the ten largest hold around 0.97%. Material: CD4+ or CD8+ T cells sorted from blood, obtained in a trial of the OX40 agonist ivuxolimab. Source of these receptors: an adult with an advanced solid tumor such as melanoma, head and neck, liver or kidney cancer.

V is TRBV6-1 and J is TRBJ1-3; D call uncertain. Germline CDR1 and CDR2: MNHNS and SASEGT. Between the trimmed V and J ends, which lost 6 bases and 0 bases, there was a span of 9 bases. This CDR3 contains 14 residues. CDR3 protein: CASSGQASGNTIYF. DNA for the CDR3: TGTGCCAGCAGCGGGCAGGCCTCTGGAAACACCATATATTTT.

The chain recombines TRBV5-1 with TRBJ2-2, with D possibly being TRBD1 or TRBD2 (5 bases each). V was clipped by 0 bases and J by 7 bases, with 16 bases between them. The CDR3 consists of 16 residues. Germline V gives CDR1 SGHRS, CDR2 YFSETQ. The CDR3 sequence: CASSLEGTRSGGELFF. As DNA, the CDR3 is TGCGCCAGCAGCTTGGAGGGGACCCGGAGCGGCGGGGAGCTGTTTTTT.

The rearrangement links TRBV7-2 to TRBJ2-5; 7 bases align to TRBD1. The CDR3 sequence is 15 residues long. Germline-derived CDR1 and CDR2 are SGHTA and FQGNSA. V trimming: 4 bases; J trimming: 5 bases; junction bases outside the gene matches: 10. The CDR3 is CASSSGQPGQETQYF. CDR3 DNA: TGTGCCAGCAGCTCGGGACAGCCGGGACAGGAGACCCAGTACTTC.

The genes are TRBV27 and TRBJ1-2; 7 bases align to TRBD1. The length of the CDR3 is 14 residues. J lost 7 bases, V lost 5 bases, and 10 bases had no gene match. Germline lookup yields CDR1 MNHEY and CDR2 SMNVEV (reference sequence). The CDR3 bases are TGTGCCAGCAGTAAGGGAGGGGGCGCGGGTGGCTACACCTTC. Its protein product is CASSKGGGAGGYTF.

The sample holds one count of this clone. The chain has TRBV28 and TRBJ2-6; maybe TRBD2 (5 bases). The length of the CDR3 is 15 residues. Trimming left V 2 bases short and J 2 bases short, with 7 bases between. CDR1 is MDHEN, CDR2 SYDVKM, per germline. In DNA, the CDR3 is TGTGCCAGCAGTTTACTCGGGGCTGGGGCCAACGTCCTGACTTTC. Translated: CASSLLGAGANVLTF.

The V and J genes are TRBV19 and TRBJ1-3; D remains unclear. CDR3 length equals 15 residues. The V and J ends lost 5 bases and 4 bases respectively, with 15 bases between them. Germline CDR1 is LNHDA and CDR2 is SQIVND (reference sequence). CDR3 residues: CASSLNKAGGNTIYF. The DNA of the CDR3 is TGTGCCAGTAGTCTCAACAAGGCTGGCGGAAACACCATATATTTT.

A few counts support this clone. This rearrangement joins TRBV21-1 to TRBJ1-1. TRBV21-1 is given as a pseudogene. This CDR3 contains 13 residues. The CDR3 coding sequence is TGTGCCAGCCTCCCTAGGTGCCACACTGAAGCTTTCTTT. Its protein is CASLPRCHTEAFF.

This rearrangement joins TRBV6-1 to TRBJ1-1; D perhaps matches TRBD1 (6 bases). This CDR3 comprises 12 residues. Germline V lookup: CDR1 MNHNS, CDR2 SASEGT. V was pared by 6 bases and J by 11 bases, with 16 bases between. CDR3 amino acids: CASRERQVGAFF. For the CDR3, the DNA is TGTGCCAGCAGAGAGCGACAGGTTGGGGCTTTCTTT.

This chain connects TRBV11-2 to TRBJ1-1, with 8 nucleotides matching TRBD1. From germline, CDR1 is SGHAT and CDR2 FQNNGV. There are 13 residues in the CDR3. The trim removed 5 bases at V and 8 bases at J, leaving 7 bases unmatched. CDR3 bases: TGTGCCAGCAGCCCAGCGTGGGACAGGGAAGCTTTCTTT. Its protein product is CASSPAWDREAFF.

The chain recombines TRBV6-1 with TRBJ2-2; TRBD2 aligns across 10 bases. CDR3 length: 16 residues. Germline trimming cut 4 bases from V and 5 bases from J; bases unmatched to any gene: 7. Germline CDR1 is MNHNS and CDR2 is SASEGT. The CDR3 coding sequence is TGTGCCAGCAGTGCCTCGAGCGGGAGGGGAACCGGGGAGCTGTTTTTT. As protein: CASSASSGRGTGELFF.

The chain joins TRBV30 to TRBJ1-1, with a possible D match to TRBD1 (6 bases). CDR1 is GTSNPN and CDR2 is SVGIG in the germline V gene (reference sequence). Trimming shortened V by 0 bases and J by 7 bases, and 12 bases separated the two germline ends. The CDR3 covers 13 residues. The CDR3 protein is CAWSVRGAGEAFF. The DNA for the CDR3 is TGTGCCTGGAGTGTACGGGGGGCAGGTGAAGCTTTCTTT.